The 5 T cell receptor beta chains given below trace back to one sample, sequenced in a study of blood T cell repertoires in COVID-19. Sequencing was performed with immunoSEQ multiplex PCR; in TCRdb, only in-frame clones are kept and a portion is missing. Of about 140,000 clones detected, approximately 82% appear once; the ten largest clones hold about 10%. The source material was peripheral blood. These receptors all come from a man aged 60-69 years with active or convalescent COVID-19.

The V call is TRBV3-1 (or the pseudogene TRBV3-2), the J call TRBJ2-3; D is possibly TRBD2 (6 bases). The CDR3 extends over 18 amino acids. Germline V gives CDR1 LGHDT, CDR2 YNNKEL (reference sequence). The ends were cut back, 2 bases at V and 0 bases at J, with 18 bases in the middle. CDR3 in amino acids: CASSQLGGYSGSTDTQYF. CDR3 in DNA: TGTGCCAGCAGCCAATTGGGTGGCTACAGCGGGAGCACAGATACGCAGTATTTT.

The chain combines TRBV18 with TRBJ2-3, with TRBD2 matching over 10 bases. CDR1 and CDR2 (germline): KGHSH, LQKENI. J was trimmed by 3 bases and V by 4 bases; bases with no gene match: 7. The CDR3 is made up of 16 amino acids. This CDR3 reads CASSRPSGSGTDTQYF. The DNA of the CDR3 is TGTGCCAGCTCACGACCTAGCGGGAGCGGGACAGATACGCAGTATTTT.

The rearrangement uses TRBV28 and TRBJ2-3, with 9 bases that match TRBD1. The CDR3 length is 15 residues. Germline CDR1 MDHEN, CDR2 SYDVKM. After removal of 2 bases from V and 5 bases from J, the junction contained 5 bases not matched to a gene. The CDR3 nucleotides are TGTGCCAGCAGTTTAGGGGGACAGGGTGGAGATACGCAGTATTTT. This translates into CASSLGGQGGDTQYF.

This sequence joins TRBV7-2 and TRBJ2-3; D is ambiguous. V shed 6 bases and J shed 6 bases, with 10 bases lying between them. Germline CDR1 SGHTA, CDR2 FQGNSA. The CDR3 runs to 12 residues. In nucleotides, the CDR3 is TGTGCCAGCAGTCTTAGCCAGGATACGCAGTATTTT. Translation: CASSLSQDTQYF. Full variable domain (outside the CDR3, taken from reference TRBV7-2 and TRBJ2-3): GAGVSQSPSNKVTEKGKDVELRCDPISGHTALYWYRQSLGQGLEFLIYFQGNSAPDKSGLPSDRFSAERTGGSVSTLTIQRTQQEDSAVYLCASSLSQDTQYFGPGTRLTVL.

This clone has just one count. The chain links TRBV19 to TRBJ2-7; TRBD2 agrees at 8 bases. The CDR3 has 15 amino acids. Trimming at V came to 3 bases and at J to 2 bases, leaving 6 bases not matched to a gene. CDR1 is LNHDA, CDR2 SQIVND, per germline (reference sequence). The CDR3 region has the DNA TGTGCCAGTAGTATTGGCGGGGGGCCTACCTACGAGCAGTACTTC. This codes for CASSIGGGPTYEQYF. Variable domain in full (rest from reference TRBV19 and TRBJ2-7): DGGITQSPKYLFRKEGQNVTLSCEQNLNHDAMYWYRQDPGQGLRLIYYSQIVNDFQKGDIAEGYSVSREKKESFPLTVTSAQKNPTAFYLCASSIGGGPTYEQYFGPGTRLTVT.